Below are 8 T cell receptor beta chains sequenced from a single sample in a study of shared clonotypes between healthy human individuals. Measured with immunoSEQ multiplex PCR; TCRdb has only the in-frame clones, and not every one. The sample holds about 600,000 clones, about 97% seen once. The specimen was naive CD4+ T cells sorted from blood. As for subset: CD45RA+ positively selected. These receptors were obtained from a woman aged 25 to 45 in good health.

V gene TRBV7-9 combines with J gene TRBJ2-7; TRBD2 agrees at 8 bases. The V gene end was trimmed by 5 bases and the J gene end by 0 bases; junction bases not matched to a gene: 6. Germline V gene data show CDR1 as SEHNR and CDR2 as FQNEAQ (reference sequence). The CDR3 covers 15 residues. The CDR3 region is CASSPSGSGSYEQYF. In nucleotides, the CDR3 is TGTGCCAGCAGCCCGAGCGGGAGTGGCTCCTACGAGCAGTACTTC.

This clone has a single count. This sequence joins TRBV5-4 and TRBJ2-7; 11 bases match TRBD2. CDR1 SGHNT and CDR2 YYREEE come from the germline V gene (reference sequence). CDR3 size: 17 residues. The trim removed 0 bases at V and 3 bases at J, leaving 8 bases unmatched. CDR3 loop: CASSLGGTSGLGYEQYF. CDR3 bases: TGTGCCAGCAGCTTGGGCGGGACTAGCGGTCTCGGCTACGAGCAGTACTTC. The full variable domain, rest sourced from reference TRBV5-4 and TRBJ2-7, is ETGVTQSPTHLIKTRGQQVTLRCSSQSGHNTVSWYQQALGQGPQFIFQYYREEENGRGNFPPRFSGLQFPNYSSELNVNALELDDSALYLCASSLGGTSGLGYEQYFGPGTRLTVT.

The V gene is TRBV2, the J gene TRBJ2-1, with D tentatively TRBD1 (5 bases). Germline CDR1 SNHLY, CDR2 FYNNEI. CDR3 length equals 13 residues. Trimming cost V 4 bases and J 5 bases, with 9 bases left between them. This CDR3 reads CASSGSRDNEQFF. CDR3 nucleotides: TGTGCCAGCAGTGGTTCCAGGGACAATGAGCAGTTCTTC.

The V call is TRBV6-1, the J call TRBJ2-2, with 9 bases fitting TRBD2. Germline trimming cut 6 bases from V and 2 bases from J; bases unmatched to any gene: 4. The CDR3 has 15 residues. Germline-derived CDR1 and CDR2 are MNHNS and SASEGT. CDR3 sequence (DNA): TGTGCCAGCAGCCGACTAGCGGTAAACACCGGGGAGCTGTTTTTT. Residues: CASSRLAVNTGELFF.

The chain recombines TRBV4-1 with TRBJ1-5, with a possible D match to TRBD1 (5 bases). The CDR3 totals 15 residues. V dropped 5 bases and J dropped 3 bases, with 14 bases sitting between them. The germline gives CDR1 MGHRA, CDR2 YSYEKL. The CDR3 DNA reads TGCGCCAGCAGCGGCACTCAGGGAGACAATCAGCCCCAGCATTTT. It yields the protein CASSGTQGDNQPQHF.

This chain links TRBV5-5 with TRBJ1-1; D remains unclear. Germline CDR1 SGHKS, CDR2 YYEKEE (reference sequence). Trimming pared 2 bases from V and 6 bases from J, leaving 20 bases between. The CDR3 totals 16 residues. The CDR3, as DNA: TGTGCCAGCAGCTTAAGCGCGCAGGTCTCTTTTGCTGAAGCTTTCTTT. Translated: CASSLSAQVSFAEAFF.

The chain is built from TRBV27 and TRBJ1-4, with D unresolved. The V end lost 6 bases, the J end lost 4 bases, and 12 bases lay between the germline ends. Germline lookup yields CDR1 MNHEY and CDR2 SMNVEV (reference sequence). This CDR3 has 14 residues. The CDR3 spells CASSPGRLNEKLFF. DNA for the CDR3: TGTGCCAGCAGCCCGGGGAGGCTTAATGAAAAACTGTTTTTT.

CDR3 sequence (DNA): TGTGCCAGCGGGGTGTGGGGCAGGAGCAATCAGCCCCAGCATTTT. Translating gives CASGVWGRSNQPQHF. The genes are TRBV5-6 and TRBJ1-5; perhaps TRBD1 as D (5 bases). This CDR3 spans 15 amino acids. Germline values: CDR1 SGHDT, CDR2 YYEEEE. Deletions cut 7 bases from V and 1 base from J, with 15 bases between.